This record concerns one TCR beta chain sequence. V lost 6 bases and J 6 bases, leaving 8 bases between the germline ends. The CDR3 length is 11 residues. Original processing notes: Nucleated cell number was recorded as an estimate derived from reference gene primer amplification. The table came from immunoSEQ multiplex PCR; TCRdb's copy has only in-frame clones and leaves some out. Clonal size and the V and J genes are those of that table, whereas D and trimming came from the DNA. The table shows roughly 200,000 clones, with 65% to 85% occurring only once. The record originates from a study of blood T cell repertoires in COVID-19. Study-level information: Acute and convalescent COVID-19 samples came from the United States, Italy and Spain.

The TCR was taken from a woman aged 40 to 50 with COVID-19, enrolled during active disease. The material sequenced was peripheral blood. The V and J genes are TRBV12-3 or TRBV12-4 and TRBJ1-1; possibly TRBD1 for D (6 bases). The CDR3: CASRGAAEAFF. CDR3 DNA sequence: TGTGCCAGCAGGGGGGCTGCTGAAGCTTTCTTT.